This T cell receptor beta chain stems from a study of blood T cell repertoires in COVID-19. The overall study: From the United States, Italy and Spain came samples of acute and convalescent COVID-19. From T cells, B-cell-depleted T cells, or PBMCs came the material, which was cDNA or gDNA.

CDR3 size: 17 residues. From germline, CDR1 is SGHNT and CDR2 YENEEA. The V gene end was trimmed by 4 bases and the J gene end by 4 bases; junction bases not matched to a gene: 13. In the authors' methods: Reference gene primer amplification in the assay estimated nucleated cell counts. Profiled with immunoSEQ multiplex PCR; TCRdb holds only in-frame clones, not every one. V and J calls and clone size are given by that table; D and trimming were obtained from the DNA. The sample carries 35,000 or so clones, roughly 90% recorded once. This clone was counted a single time. The chain joins TRBV11-3 to TRBJ2-3, with 8 bases identical to TRBD2. This TCR was recovered from a man aged 55 to 70 with active or convalescent COVID-19. Sequenced input: peripheral blood. Here the CDR3 DNA reads TGTGCCAGCAGCTCCCGCCGGGCAGCGGGGGCCCCAGATACGCAGTATTTT. Its translation: CASSSRRAAGAPDTQYF.